This TCR beta chain was documented in a study of cytomegalovirus exposure and HLA in healthy donors. Study-wide background: Early released data had around 79 million unique TCRs, all coming from HLA-typed donors. Findings of the study overall: Follow-up analysis later connected one missense variant in DCLRE1C with trimming of TCR beta V- and J-genes. A later analysis revealed that TCR association rates differed between HLA loci, peaking at DRB1 and bottoming out at HLA-C. One later analysis reportedly identified an Asian-associated ancestry cluster that showed fewer N-insertions than the approximately 700-donor mean.

This clone was observed a single time. Its target is not known. Germline and junction disagree at one end, which may indicate a read error. The sample contains more than one DNA sequence encoding this CDR3. Use of 60 Vbeta and 13 Jbeta primers characterized the PCR. Clones were read by immunoSEQ multiplex PCR, and TCRdb kept only the in-frame ones, dropping some. Counted here are 150,000 to 200,000 clones, 70% to 80% occurring once; the ten biggest clones make up roughly 0.76%. Germline V lookup: CDR1 SGHDT, CDR2 YYEEEE. The CDR3 covers 15 residues. This receptor was identified in a woman aged 40 to 50 in good health and CMV-seronegative. The sequencing input was PBMCs. The V gene is TRBV5-6, the J gene TRBJ1-2, with D possibly being TRBD1 (5 bases). CDR3 in amino acids: CASSLSAGNNYGYTF. CDR3 DNA: TGCGCCAGCAGCTTGAGTGCAGGGAATAACTATGGCTACACCTTC.